This T cell receptor beta chain was sequenced in a study of regulatory T cells in long-lasting Graves disease. Time point denoted: persistent/refractory GD, antithyroid drugs over 5 years with positive TRAb. Making the TCR library involved RNA that had been extracted from PBMCs. The CDR3 is made up of 14 amino acids. V was shortened by 3 bases and J by 5 bases, with 14 bases between the two germline ends. The germline gives CDR1 SNHLY, CDR2 FYNNEI. The TCR beta library used iRepertoire HTBI primers with Arm-PCR amplification of CDR3. One entry per CDR3 protein, called by TCRdb with MiXCR from the multiplex PCR reads. The data contain hundreds of thousands of distinct CDR3 sequences, 20% to 25% of them seen just once; the ten biggest clones take up about 7%. This clonotype came up many times.

The sample was peripheral blood mononuclear cells (PBMCs), taken when the disease was refractory, from a patient treated with antithyroid drugs. The TCR was taken from a female donor with Graves disease. V usage is TRBV2 and J usage is TRBJ2-7; weak D call: TRBD1 (6 bases). In DNA form, the CDR3 reads TGTGCCAGCAGTGAGGGGGCCGTAACGCACGAGCAGTACTTC. Translation: CASSEGAVTHEQYF. The full variable domain, in which reference TRBV2 and TRBJ2-7 provide the parts outside the CDR3, is EPEVTQTPSHQVTQMGQEVILRCVPISNHLYFYWYRQILGQKVEFLVSFYNNEISEKSEIFDDQFSVERPDGSNFTLKIRSTKLEDSAMYFCASSEGAVTHEQYFGPGTRLTVT.